This T cell receptor beta chain was found in a study of blood T cell repertoires in COVID-19. Study as a whole: The samples span acute and convalescent COVID-19 from the United States, Italy and Spain. PBMCs, B-cell-depleted T cells, or T cells provided the cDNA or gDNA that made up the material.

One Seattle source followed patients from active infection through their disease course. TCRdb's table, derived via immunoSEQ multiplex PCR, lists solely in-frame clones and lacks some. The sample consists of a few hundred thousand clones, 84% of them appearing once. The length of the CDR3 is 15 residues. Trimming removed 6 bases from V and 5 bases from J; junction bases left unmatched: 4. Germline V gene sequence: CDR1 ENHRY, CDR2 SYGVKD. The specimen sequenced was peripheral blood. The receptor's source is a woman of 80 years or more with COVID-19, enrolled during active disease. The chain links TRBV10-3 to TRBJ1-6, with 10 nucleotides matching TRBD1. Here the CDR3 DNA reads TGTGCCATCAGGGGGACAGGGGCAGATAATTCACCCCTCCACTTT. Protein product: CAIRGTGADNSPLHF.